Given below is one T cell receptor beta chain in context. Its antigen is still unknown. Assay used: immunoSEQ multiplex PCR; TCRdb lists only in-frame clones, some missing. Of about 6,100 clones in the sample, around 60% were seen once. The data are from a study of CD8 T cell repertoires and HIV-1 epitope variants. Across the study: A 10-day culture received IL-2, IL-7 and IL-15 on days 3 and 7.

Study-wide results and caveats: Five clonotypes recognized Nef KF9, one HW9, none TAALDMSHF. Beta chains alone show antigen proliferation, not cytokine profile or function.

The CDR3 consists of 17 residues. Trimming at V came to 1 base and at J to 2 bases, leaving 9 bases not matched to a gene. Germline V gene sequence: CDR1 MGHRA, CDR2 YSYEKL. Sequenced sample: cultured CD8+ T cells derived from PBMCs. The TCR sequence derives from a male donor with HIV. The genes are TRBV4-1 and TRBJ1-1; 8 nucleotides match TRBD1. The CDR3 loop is CASSQAGQGQLNTEAFF. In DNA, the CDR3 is TGCGCCAGCAGCCAAGCTGGACAGGGACAGCTTAACACTGAAGCTTTCTTT.